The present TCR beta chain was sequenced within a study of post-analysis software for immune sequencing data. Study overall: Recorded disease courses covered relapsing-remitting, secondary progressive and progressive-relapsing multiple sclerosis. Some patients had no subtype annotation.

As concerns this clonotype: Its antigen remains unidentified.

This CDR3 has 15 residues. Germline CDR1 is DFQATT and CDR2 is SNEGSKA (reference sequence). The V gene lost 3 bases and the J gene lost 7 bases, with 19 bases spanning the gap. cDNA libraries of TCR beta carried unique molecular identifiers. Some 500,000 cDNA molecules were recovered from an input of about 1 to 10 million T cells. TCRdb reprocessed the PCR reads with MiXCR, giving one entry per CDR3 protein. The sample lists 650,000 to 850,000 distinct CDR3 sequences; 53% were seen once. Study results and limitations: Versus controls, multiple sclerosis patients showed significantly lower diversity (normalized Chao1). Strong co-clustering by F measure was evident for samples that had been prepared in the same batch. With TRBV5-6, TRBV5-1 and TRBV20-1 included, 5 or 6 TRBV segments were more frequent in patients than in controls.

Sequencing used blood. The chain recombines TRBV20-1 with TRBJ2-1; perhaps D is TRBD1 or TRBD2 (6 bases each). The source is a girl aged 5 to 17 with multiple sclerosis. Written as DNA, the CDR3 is TGCAGTGCTAGTTTACCGACGGGGGCAGAAAATGAGCAGTTCTTC. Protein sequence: CSASLPTGAENEQFF.